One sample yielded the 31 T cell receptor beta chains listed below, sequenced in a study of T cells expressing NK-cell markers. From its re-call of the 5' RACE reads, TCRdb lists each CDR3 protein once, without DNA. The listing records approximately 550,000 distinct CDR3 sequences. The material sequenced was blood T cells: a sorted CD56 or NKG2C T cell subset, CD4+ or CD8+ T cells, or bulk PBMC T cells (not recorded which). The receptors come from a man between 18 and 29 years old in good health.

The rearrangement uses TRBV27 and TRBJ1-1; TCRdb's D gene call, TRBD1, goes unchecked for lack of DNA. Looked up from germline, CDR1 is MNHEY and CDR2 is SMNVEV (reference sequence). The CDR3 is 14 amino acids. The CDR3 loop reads CASSLFVTGSEAFF.

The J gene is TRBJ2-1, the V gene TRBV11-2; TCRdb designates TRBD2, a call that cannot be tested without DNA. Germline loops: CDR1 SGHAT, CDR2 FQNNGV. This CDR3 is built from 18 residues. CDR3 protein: CASSLTRVGGRHYNEQFF.

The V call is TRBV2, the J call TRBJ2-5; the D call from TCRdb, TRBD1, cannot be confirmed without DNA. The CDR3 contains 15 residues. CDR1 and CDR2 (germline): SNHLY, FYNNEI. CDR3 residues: CASSESTGTSETQYF.

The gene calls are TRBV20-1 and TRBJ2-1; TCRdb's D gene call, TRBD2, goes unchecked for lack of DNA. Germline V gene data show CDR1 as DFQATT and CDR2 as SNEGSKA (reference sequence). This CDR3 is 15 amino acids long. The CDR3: CSARGQLAGGYEQFF.

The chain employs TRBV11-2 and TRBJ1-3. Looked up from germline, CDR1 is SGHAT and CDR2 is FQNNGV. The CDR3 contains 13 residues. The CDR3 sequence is CASSLAHGNTIYF.

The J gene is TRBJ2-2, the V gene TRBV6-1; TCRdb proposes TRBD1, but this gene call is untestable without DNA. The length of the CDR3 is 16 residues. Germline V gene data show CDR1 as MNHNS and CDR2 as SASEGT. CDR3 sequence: CASSPWSSANTGELFF.

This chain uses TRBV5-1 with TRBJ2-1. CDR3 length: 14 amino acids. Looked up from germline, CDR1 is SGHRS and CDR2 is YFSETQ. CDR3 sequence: CASSLATQYNEQFF.

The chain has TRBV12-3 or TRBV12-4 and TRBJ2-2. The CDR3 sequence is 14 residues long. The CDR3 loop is CASIQGTRTGELFF.

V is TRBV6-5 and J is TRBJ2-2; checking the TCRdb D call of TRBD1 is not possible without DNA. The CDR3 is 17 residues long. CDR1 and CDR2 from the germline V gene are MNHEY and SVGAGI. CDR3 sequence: CASSYSLNREITGELFF.

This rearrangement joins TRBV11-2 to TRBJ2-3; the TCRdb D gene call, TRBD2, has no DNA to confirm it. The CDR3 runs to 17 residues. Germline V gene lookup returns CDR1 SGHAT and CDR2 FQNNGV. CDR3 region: CASSLDWTSWYQDTQYF.

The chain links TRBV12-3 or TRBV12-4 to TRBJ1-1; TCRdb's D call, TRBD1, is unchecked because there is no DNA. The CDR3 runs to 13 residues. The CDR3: CASTRATDTEAFF.

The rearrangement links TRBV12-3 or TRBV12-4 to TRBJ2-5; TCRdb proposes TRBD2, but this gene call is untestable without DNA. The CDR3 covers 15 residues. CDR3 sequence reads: CASRVAGGPQETQYF.

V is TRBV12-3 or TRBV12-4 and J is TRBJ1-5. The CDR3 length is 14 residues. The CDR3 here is CASSLGRIDQPQHF.

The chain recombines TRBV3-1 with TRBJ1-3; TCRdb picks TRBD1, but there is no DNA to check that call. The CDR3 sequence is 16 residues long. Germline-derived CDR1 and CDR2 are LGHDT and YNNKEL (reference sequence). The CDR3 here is CASTDPGTGAGNTIYF.

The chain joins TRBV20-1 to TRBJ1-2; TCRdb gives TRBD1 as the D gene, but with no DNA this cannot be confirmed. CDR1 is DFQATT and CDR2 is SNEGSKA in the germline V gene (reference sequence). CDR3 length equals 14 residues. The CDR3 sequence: CSARIPGGVYGYTF.

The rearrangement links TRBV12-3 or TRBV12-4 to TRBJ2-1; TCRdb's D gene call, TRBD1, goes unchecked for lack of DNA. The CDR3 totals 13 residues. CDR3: CASSPSLYNEQFF.

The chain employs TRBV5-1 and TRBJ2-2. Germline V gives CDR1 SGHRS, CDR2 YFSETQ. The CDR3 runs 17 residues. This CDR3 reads CASSLRGGRPNTGELFF. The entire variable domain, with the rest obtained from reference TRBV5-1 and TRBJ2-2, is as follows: KAGVTQTPRYLIKTRGQQVTLSCSPISGHRSVSWYQQTPGQGLQFLFEYFSETQRNKGNFPGRFSGRQFSNSRSEMNVSTLELGDSALYLCASSLRGGRPNTGELFFGEGSRLTVL.

The CDR3 sequence is CASSQDRVPNTEAFF. J is TRBJ1-1 and V is TRBV7-2; TCRdb names TRBD1, which stays unverified in the absence of DNA. There are 15 residues in the CDR3. Germline V gene sequence: CDR1 SGHTA, CDR2 FQGNSA.

The CDR3 here is CASSRPSGGGNIQYF. The chain carries TRBV5-6 and TRBJ2-4; there is no DNA to check the TCRdb D call of TRBD1. The CDR3 extends over 15 amino acids. Germline V gene lookup returns CDR1 SGHDT and CDR2 YYEEEE.

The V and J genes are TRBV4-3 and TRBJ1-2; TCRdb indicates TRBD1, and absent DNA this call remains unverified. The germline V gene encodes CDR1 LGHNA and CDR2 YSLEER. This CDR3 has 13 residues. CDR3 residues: CASGVTGHYGYTF.

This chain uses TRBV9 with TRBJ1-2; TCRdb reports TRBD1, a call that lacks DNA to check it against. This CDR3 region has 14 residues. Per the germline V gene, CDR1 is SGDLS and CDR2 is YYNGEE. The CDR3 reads CASSATGANYGYTF.

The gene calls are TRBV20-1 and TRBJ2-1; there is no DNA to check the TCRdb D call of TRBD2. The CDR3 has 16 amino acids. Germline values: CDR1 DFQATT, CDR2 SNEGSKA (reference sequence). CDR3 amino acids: CSARDRGLAVYNEQFF.

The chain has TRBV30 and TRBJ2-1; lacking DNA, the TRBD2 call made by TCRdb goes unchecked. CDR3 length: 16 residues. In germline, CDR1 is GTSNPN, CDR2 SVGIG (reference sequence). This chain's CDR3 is CAWSSELAGIRNEQFF.

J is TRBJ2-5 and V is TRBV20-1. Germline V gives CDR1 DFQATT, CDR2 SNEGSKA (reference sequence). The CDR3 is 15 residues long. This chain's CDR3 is CSARDFRVNLKTQYF.

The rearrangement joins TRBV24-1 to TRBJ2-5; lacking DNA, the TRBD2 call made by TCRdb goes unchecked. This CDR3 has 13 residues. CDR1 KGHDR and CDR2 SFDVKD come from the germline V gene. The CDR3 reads CATSDLAVETQYF.

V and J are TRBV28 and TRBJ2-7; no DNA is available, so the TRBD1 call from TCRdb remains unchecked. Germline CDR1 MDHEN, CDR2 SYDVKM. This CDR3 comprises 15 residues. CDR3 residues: CASSGGTEHDYEQYF.

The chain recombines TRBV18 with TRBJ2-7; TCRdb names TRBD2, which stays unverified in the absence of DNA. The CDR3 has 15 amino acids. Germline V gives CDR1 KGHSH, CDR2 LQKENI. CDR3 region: CASSPPDRRRGEQYF.

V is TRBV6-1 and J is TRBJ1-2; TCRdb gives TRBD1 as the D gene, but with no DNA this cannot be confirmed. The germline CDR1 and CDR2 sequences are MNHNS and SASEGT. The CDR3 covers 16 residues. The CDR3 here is CASRDGDRSANYGYTF.

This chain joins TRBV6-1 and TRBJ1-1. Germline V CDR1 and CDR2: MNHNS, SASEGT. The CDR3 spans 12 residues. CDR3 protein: CASSEQGLEAFF.

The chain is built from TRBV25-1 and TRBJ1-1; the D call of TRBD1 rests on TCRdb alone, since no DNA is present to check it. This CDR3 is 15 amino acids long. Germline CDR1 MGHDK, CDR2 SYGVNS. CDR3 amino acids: CASSDSGQLNTEAFF.

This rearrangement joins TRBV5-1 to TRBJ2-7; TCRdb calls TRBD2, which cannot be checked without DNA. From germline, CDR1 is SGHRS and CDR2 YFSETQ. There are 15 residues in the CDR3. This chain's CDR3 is CASSLLAGGPLEQYF. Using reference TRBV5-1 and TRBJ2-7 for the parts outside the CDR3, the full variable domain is KAGVTQTPRYLIKTRGQQVTLSCSPISGHRSVSWYQQTPGQGLQFLFEYFSETQRNKGNFPGRFSGRQFSNSRSEMNVSTLELGDSALYLCASSLLAGGPLEQYFGPGTRLTVT.